The clone carrying this T cell receptor beta chain has more than one count but fewer than ten. The antigen remains unidentified. Once obtained from cultured CD4+ T cells, the DNA was sequenced using the Oncomine TCR Beta short-read assay. MiXCR was run by TCRdb on the PCR reads, yielding one entry per CDR3 protein. The sample comprises around 13,000 distinct CDR3 sequences, roughly 54% of which are singletons, and more than 8% rests with the top ten. Noted treatment: roughly ten-day PBMC culture with coronavirus spike peptide pools or control peptides (ViraFEST assay). This record comes from a study of vaccination and CD4 T cells after COVID-19. Germline V gene lookup returns CDR1 DFQATT and CDR2 SNEGSKA (reference sequence). V shed 3 bases and J 6 bases; nucleotides not matched to a gene: 7. The CDR3 runs to 13 residues.

The J gene is TRBJ1-2, the V gene TRBV20-1; 7 bases agree with TRBD1. The source is a human donor who had recovered from COVID-19. Specimen: CD4+ T cells from blood, cultured in vitro, collected before SARS-CoV-2 vaccination. CDR3 nucleotide sequence: TGCAGTGCTAGTATAGGACAGGCAAATGGCTACACCTTC. Its translation is CSASIGQANGYTF.